These 25 T cell receptor beta chains share one sample of origin, sequenced in a study of CD8+ T cells in alopecia areata. Treatment given: oral pan-JAK inhibitor, 5-10 mg twice daily. cDNA serving as the sequencing template came from extracted, reverse transcribed RNA. Profiled with immunoSEQ multiplex PCR; TCRdb holds only in-frame clones, not every one. This repertoire shows 150,000 to 200,000 clones, 65% found once; its top ten account for approximately 0.91%. Sequencing was performed on CD4+ T cells sorted from blood, taken at week 4, from a patient treated with tofacitinib. These receptors all stem from a human donor with alopecia areata.

The genes are TRBV4-2 and TRBJ2-7; 15 bases fit TRBD2. Germline V gene data show CDR1 as LGHNA and CDR2 as YNFKEQ. CDR3 length: 19 residues. The trim removed 5 bases at V and 0 bases at J, leaving 11 bases unmatched. CDR3 sequence reads: CASSIRAGTSGGSSYEQYF. The CDR3 coding sequence is TGTGCCAGCAGCATCCGAGCCGGGACTAGCGGGGGGTCCTCCTACGAGCAGTACTTC.

The chain has TRBV10-3 and TRBJ1-1, with D tentatively TRBD1 (5 bases). The length of the CDR3 is 15 residues. CDR1 and CDR2 from the germline V gene are ENHRY and SYGVKD. V was trimmed by 0 bases and J by 5 bases, leaving 13 bases between them. The CDR3 region is CAISESGTGGTEAFF. The CDR3 bases are TGTGCCATCAGTGAGTCCGGCACGGGGGGGACTGAAGCTTTCTTT.

This chain links TRBV29-1 with TRBJ2-3, with 7 bases that match TRBD2. The junction had 10 bases not matched to a gene; V was cut back by 8 bases and J by 2 bases. The CDR3 has 14 amino acids. Germline CDR1 SQVTM, CDR2 ANQGSEA. CDR3 sequence (DNA): TGCAGCATCGAATTCGGGGGGTCCACAGATACGCAGTATTTT. It yields the protein CSIEFGGSTDTQYF.

J is TRBJ2-5 and V is TRBV7-9; 9 positions match TRBD2. With 4 bases clipped from V and 2 bases from J, the junction kept 8 bases outside the gene matches. Germline assignment: CDR1 SEHNR and CDR2 FQNEAQ (reference sequence). The CDR3 extends over 16 amino acids. CDR3 protein: CASSSPGLAIQETQYF. CDR3 coding DNA: TGTGCCAGCAGCTCTCCGGGACTAGCAATACAAGAGACCCAGTACTTC.

This clone has a handful of counts. This chain joins TRBV29-1 and TRBJ1-3; D gene uncertain. The germline gives CDR1 SQVTM, CDR2 ANQGSEA. The CDR3 is 13 residues long. V lost 7 bases and J lost 0, with 10 bases in between. The CDR3 reads CSASASSGNTIYF. The DNA of the CDR3 is TGCAGCGCCTCGGCGTCCTCTGGAAACACCATATATTTT.

The chain couples TRBV7-9 to TRBJ2-2, with 8 bases identical to TRBD1. V shed 4 bases and J 5 bases; nucleotides not matched to a gene: 9. Looked up from germline, CDR1 is SEHNR and CDR2 is FQNEAQ (reference sequence). The CDR3 has 16 amino acids. The CDR3: CASSSPQGVVTGELFF. The DNA for the CDR3 is TGTGCCAGCAGCTCGCCACAGGGGGTGGTAACCGGGGAGCTGTTTTTT.

The V and J genes are TRBV5-1 and TRBJ1-1; D uncertain. The V gene's germline CDR1 is SGHRS and CDR2 YFSETQ. The CDR3 consists of 13 residues. V was pared by 1 base and J by 4 bases, with 8 bases between. The CDR3 region is CASSLNKGTEAFF. In nucleotides, the CDR3 is TGCGCCAGCAGCTTGAATAAGGGCACTGAAGCTTTCTTT.

The chain combines TRBV5-6 with TRBJ2-5; 7 bases are shared with TRBD1. The CDR3 contains 14 residues. Unmatched junction bases numbered 6, after V lost 4 bases and J lost 3 bases. Looked up from germline, CDR1 is SGHDT and CDR2 is YYEEEE. The CDR3 bases are TGTGCCAGCAGCCCGGTAGACAGGGAAGAGACCCAGTACTTC. It translates to CASSPVDREETQYF. Looking up the rest from reference TRBV5-6 and TRBJ2-5 gives the full variable domain: DAGVTQSPTHLIKTRGQQVTLRCSPKSGHDTVSWYQQALGQGPQFIFQYYEEEERQRGNFPDRFSGHQFPNYSSELNVNALLLGDSALYLCASSPVDREETQYFGPGTRLLVL.

This clone was recorded once. The chain has TRBV6-1 and TRBJ2-1; D is perhaps TRBD2 (6 bases). The germline CDR1 and CDR2 sequences are MNHNS and SASEGT. The CDR3 loop spans 12 amino acids. The V end lost 3 bases, the J end lost 11 bases, and 11 bases lay between the germline ends. The CDR3 DNA sequence: TGTGCCAGCAGTGAGGCGGGGAGCAAGCAGTTCTTC. It translates to CASSEAGSKQFF.

This clone was counted a few times. This chain joins TRBV7-2 and TRBJ2-1; D remains ambiguous. Looked up from germline, CDR1 is SGHTA and CDR2 is FQGNSA. V lost 5 bases to trimming and J lost 0 bases, with 5 bases between them. The CDR3 runs to 13 residues. This CDR3 reads CASSRSSYNEQFF. In DNA, the CDR3 is TGTGCCAGCAGCCGGAGCTCCTACAATGAGCAGTTCTTC.

The chain couples TRBV6-5 to TRBJ2-5, with D possibly being TRBD1 (6 bases). The germline V gene has CDR1 MNHEY and CDR2 SVGAGI. V was cut by 5 bases and J by 4 bases, with 14 bases left in between. The CDR3 sequence is 14 residues long. The CDR3 protein is CASSNTGFGETQYF. CDR3 coding DNA: TGTGCCAGCAGTAACACAGGGTTTGGAGAGACCCAGTACTTC.

V is TRBV5-1 and J is TRBJ2-2, with 11 nucleotides matching TRBD1. Germline CDR1 SGHRS, CDR2 YFSETQ. This CDR3 region has 15 residues. The V segment lost 5 bases and the J segment 5 bases; nucleotides outside the gene matches: 5. The CDR3 loop reads CASRPGQGVTGELFF. CDR3 sequence (DNA): TGCGCCAGCAGACCGGGACAGGGGGTTACCGGGGAGCTGTTTTTT.

This sequence joins TRBV5-6 and TRBJ2-1, with 8 bases that match TRBD1. The CDR3 length is 16 residues. Looked up from germline, CDR1 is SGHDT and CDR2 is YYEEEE. V was clipped by 3 bases and J by 2 bases; unmatched bases: 7. The CDR3 is CASSSNRGSAYNEQFF. In DNA form, the CDR3 reads TGTGCCAGCAGCTCCAACAGGGGGTCTGCCTACAATGAGCAGTTCTTC.

The rearrangement links TRBV19 to TRBJ1-5, with a possible D match to TRBD1 (5 bases). V shed 2 bases and J shed 4 bases, with 15 bases lying between them. Looked up from germline, CDR1 is LNHDA and CDR2 is SQIVND (reference sequence). CDR3 length equals 16 residues. The CDR3 DNA reads TGTGCCAGTAGTATACGAGTAGGAAGGGGAAATCAGCCCCAGCATTTT. The encoded protein is CASSIRVGRGNQPQHF.

The chain uses TRBV29-1 and TRBJ2-3; TRBD2 aligns across 12 bases. This CDR3 is built from 12 residues. The J segment lost 3 bases and the V segment lost 8 bases, leaving 0 bases of the junction unmatched. Per the germline V gene, CDR1 is SQVTM and CDR2 is ANQGSEA. The CDR3 nucleotides read TGCAGCACTAGCGGGGGGACAGATACGCAGTATTTT. The encoded protein is CSTSGGTDTQYF.

V and J are TRBV30 and TRBJ1-1; D remains unclear. Germline values: CDR1 GTSNPN, CDR2 SVGIG (reference sequence). The V gene lost 7 bases and the J gene lost 5 bases, with 17 bases spanning the gap. The CDR3 loop spans 13 amino acids. CDR3 protein: CASPSDFGTEAFF. The CDR3, as DNA: TGTGCCTCCCCGTCCGATTTTGGGACTGAAGCTTTCTTT.

J is TRBJ1-1 and V is TRBV7-9; the match to TRBD1 covers 7 bases. Trimming took 5 bases from V and 11 from J; bases not matched to a gene: 5. Germline CDR1 SEHNR, CDR2 FQNEAQ (reference sequence). CDR3 length: 11 amino acids. The CDR3 reads CASSADRVAFF. DNA for the CDR3: TGTGCCAGCAGCGCAGACAGGGTGGCTTTCTTT.

The chain combines TRBV6-6 with TRBJ2-5; D could derive from TRBD1 or TRBD2 (5 bases each). Trimming removed 7 bases from V and 5 bases from J, with 17 bases in between. This CDR3 region has 14 residues. Germline lookup yields CDR1 MNHNY and CDR2 SVGAGI (reference sequence). CDR3 loop: CASNTWGLTETQYF. CDR3 bases: TGTGCCAGCAACACCTGGGGGTTGACGGAGACCCAGTACTTC.

This clone was observed a few times. The chain uses TRBV30 and TRBJ2-7, with 8 bases that match TRBD2. Unmatched junction bases numbered 11, after V lost 5 bases and J lost 5 bases. Looked up from germline, CDR1 is GTSNPN and CDR2 is SVGIG (reference sequence). The CDR3 totals 14 residues. The CDR3 is CAWDDGRGDHEQYF. The CDR3 coding sequence is TGTGCCTGGGACGATGGGCGGGGGGACCACGAGCAGTACTTC.

This clone was seen a few times. The V call is TRBV29-1, the J call TRBJ2-3; the match to TRBD1 covers 12 bases. V was clipped by 6 bases and J by 4 bases; unmatched bases: 5. The V gene's germline CDR1 is SQVTM and CDR2 ANQGSEA. There are 14 residues in the CDR3. This chain's CDR3 is CSVDGTGGSDTQYF. CDR3 nucleotides: TGCAGCGTCGACGGGACAGGGGGCTCAGATACGCAGTATTTT.

This clone was counted only a few times. The CDR3 region has the DNA TGTGCCAGCAGCCCCGGACAGGGGTGGAATCAGCCCCAGCATTTT. Translating it yields CASSPGQGWNQPQHF. The chain couples TRBV7-9 to TRBJ1-5; 9 bases are shared with TRBD1. In germline, CDR1 is SEHNR, CDR2 FQNEAQ (reference sequence). This CDR3 region has 15 residues. Trimming took 5 bases from V and 4 from J; bases not matched to a gene: 6.

The chain couples TRBV5-1 to TRBJ1-2; TRBD1 matches 7 bases. The CDR3 runs 14 residues. CDR1 SGHRS and CDR2 YFSETQ come from the germline V gene. J gave up 2 bases and V 4 bases, and 5 bases lay outside the gene matches. The CDR3 here is CASSPSTGNYGYTF. The CDR3 nucleotides are TGCGCCAGCAGCCCCTCGACAGGGAACTATGGCTACACCTTC.

This clone was seen once. The CDR3 bases are TGTGCCAGCAGTCTCGGACTAGCTCTCCGCAATACGCAGTATTTT. Its translation is CASSLGLALRNTQYF. The chain combines TRBV27 with TRBJ2-3; TRBD2 agrees at 8 bases. The ends lost 5 bases at V and 7 bases at J; junction bases unmatched: 11. The CDR3 runs to 15 residues. Germline loops: CDR1 MNHEY, CDR2 SMNVEV (reference sequence).

The V call is TRBV4-1, the J call TRBJ1-2, with D perhaps TRBD1 (5 bases). Germline V gives CDR1 MGHRA, CDR2 YSYEKL. This CDR3 has 18 residues. V dropped 0 bases and J dropped 5 bases, with 22 bases sitting between them. The CDR3 nucleotides read TGCGCCAGCAGCCAAGATGTGGTCTTGGCAGGGCAACTTTATGGCTACACCTTC. Amino acids: CASSQDVVLAGQLYGYTF.

The CDR3 spells CSVDQGQGQETQYF. As DNA, the CDR3 is TGCAGCGTTGATCAGGGACAGGGCCAAGAGACCCAGTACTTC. V gene TRBV29-1 combines with J gene TRBJ2-5; 9 bases are a match to TRBD1. Trimming cost V 3 bases and J 1 base; bases outside gene matches: 3. This CDR3 spans 14 amino acids. Germline V gene data show CDR1 as SQVTM and CDR2 as ANQGSEA.